A single sample gave rise to the 25 T cell receptor beta chains below, sequenced in a study of radiation and T cells in renal cell carcinoma. Libraries were prepared by immunoSEQ multiplex PCR; TCRdb keeps only in-frame clonotypes and omits some of them. The data hold 40,000 to 50,000 clones, with 83% observed a single time. Time point given: baseline pretreatment blood. Described treatment: 15 Gy SBRT to primary tumor, nephrectomy 4 weeks later. The input for sequencing was blood, taken from a patient whose treatment included radiotherapy and nephrectomy. The receptors come from a woman aged 70-85 years with renal cell carcinoma.

The chain is built from TRBV10-3 and TRBJ2-1; TRBD2 might be the D (6 bases). CDR1 is ENHRY and CDR2 is SYGVKD in the germline V gene. Trimming removed 4 bases at V and 6 bases at J, with 13 bases between. CDR3 length: 14 residues. The CDR3 DNA reads TGTGCCATCAGTGCCTGGGGGGAACGCAATGAGCAGTTCTTC. Its translation is CAISAWGERNEQFF.

The genes are TRBV10-1 and TRBJ2-3; 9 positions match TRBD2. Germline V gives CDR1 WNHNN, CDR2 SYGVQD (reference sequence). V lost 7 bases and J lost 2; bases outside the gene matches: 10. The CDR3 loop spans 16 amino acids. The CDR3 region is CASMRAAGGPTDTQYF. The CDR3 nucleotides are TGCGCCAGCATGAGGGCAGCGGGGGGACCCACAGATACGCAGTATTTT.

This chain connects TRBV7-8 to TRBJ1-2, with a possible D match to TRBD1 (6 bases). Looked up from germline, CDR1 is SGHVS and CDR2 is FQNEAQ. The CDR3 has 13 amino acids. Trimming left V 2 bases short and J 7 bases short, with 11 bases between. CDR3 DNA sequence: TGTGCCAGCAGCTTAAGCGACAGGTCTGGCTACACCTTC. Its translation: CASSLSDRSGYTF. The variable domain in full, completed from reference TRBV7-8 and TRBJ1-2, reads GAGVSQSPRYKVAKRGQDVALRCDPISGHVSLFWYQQALGQGPEFLTYFQNEAQLDKSGLPSDRFFAERPEGSVSTLKIQRTQQEDSAVYLCASSLSDRSGYTFGSGTRLTVV.

The chain employs TRBV6-5 and TRBJ1-1; D possibly corresponds to TRBD1 (6 bases). Germline V gene sequence: CDR1 MNHEY, CDR2 SVGAGI. The CDR3 loop spans 15 amino acids. Trimming shortened V by 6 bases and J by 2 bases, and 16 bases separated the two germline ends. CDR3 region: CASSLRQGRNTEAFF. The CDR3 bases are TGTGCCAGCAGCCTCCGGCAGGGGCGAAACACTGAAGCTTTCTTT.

The J gene is TRBJ2-7, the V gene TRBV5-4; the match to TRBD2 covers 7 bases. CDR1 is SGHNT and CDR2 is YYREEE in the germline V gene (reference sequence). J was trimmed by 2 bases and V by 4 bases; bases with no gene match: 6. The CDR3 has 14 residues. The CDR3 bases are TGTGCCAGCAGCCCGGAGGGACTACCCTACGAGCAGTACTTC. It encodes CASSPEGLPYEQYF.

V gene TRBV4-2 combines with J gene TRBJ1-4; 8 bases agree with TRBD1. Germline V gives CDR1 LGHNA, CDR2 YNFKEQ. V gave up 3 bases and J gave up 2 bases; unmatched junction bases: 8. The CDR3 runs 17 residues. The CDR3 loop is CASSHGDNRGTNEKLFF. Here the CDR3 DNA reads TGTGCCAGCAGCCATGGGGACAACAGGGGGACTAATGAAAAACTGTTTTTT.

This chain links TRBV7-7 with TRBJ2-1; 13 bases map to TRBD2. The junction had 5 bases not matched to a gene; V was cut back by 3 bases and J by 9 bases. The CDR3 contains 15 residues. Germline V CDR1 and CDR2: SSHAT, FNYEAQ (reference sequence). For the CDR3, the DNA is TGTGCCAGCAGCTTGGGGACTAGCGGGACTGGTGAGCAGTTCTTC. Protein sequence: CASSLGTSGTGEQFF.

J is TRBJ1-1 and V is TRBV7-3; D gene uncertain. Germline V gene data show CDR1 as SGHTA and CDR2 as FQGTGA. The V end lost 0 bases, the J end lost 1 base, and 18 bases lay between the germline ends. The CDR3 consists of 18 residues. Here the CDR3 DNA reads TGTGCCAGCAGCTTAACAGGGCCGGGTCAAATGGGGAACACTGAAGCTTTCTTT. This sequence encodes CASSLTGPGQMGNTEAFF. The entire variable domain, with the rest obtained from reference TRBV7-3 and TRBJ1-1, is as follows: GAGVSQTPSNKVTEKGKYVELRCDPISGHTALYWYRQSLGQGPEFLIYFQGTGAADDSGLPNDRFFAVRPEGSVSTLKIQRTERGDSAVYLCASSLTGPGQMGNTEAFFGQGTRLTVV.

The genes are TRBV6-6 and TRBJ2-7; TRBD2 agrees at 7 bases. The ends lost 5 bases at V and 2 bases at J; junction bases unmatched: 12. The germline V gene encodes CDR1 MNHNY and CDR2 SVGAGI (reference sequence). The CDR3 extends over 16 amino acids. This CDR3 is CASSRPNRGGTYEQYF. The CDR3 DNA is TGTGCCAGCAGTCGCCCAAATCGCGGGGGAACCTACGAGCAGTACTTC.

V usage is TRBV19 and J usage is TRBJ2-1; D not resolved. This CDR3 contains 14 residues. CDR1 and CDR2 (germline): LNHDA, SQIVND (reference sequence). Trimming shortened V by 9 bases and J by 5 bases, and 17 bases separated the two germline ends. The CDR3 sequence: CASSPWADNNEQFF. The CDR3 nucleotides are TGTGCCAGCAGTCCCTGGGCAGACAACAATGAGCAGTTCTTC.

The rearrangement links TRBV10-1 to TRBJ2-2; D not resolved. The ends were cut back, 3 bases at V and 6 bases at J, with 14 bases in the middle. There are 15 residues in the CDR3. Germline V gene lookup returns CDR1 WNHNN and CDR2 SYGVQD (reference sequence). CDR3 nucleotides: TGCGCCAGCAGTGACCCGATCGTAACGGCCGGGGAGCTGTTTTTT. Amino acids: CASSDPIVTAGELFF.

V usage is TRBV27 and J usage is TRBJ1-2; TRBD1 aligns across 7 bases. CDR1 is MNHEY, CDR2 SMNVEV, per germline (reference sequence). With V trimmed by 4 bases and J by 4 bases, 9 bases remained unmatched. The CDR3 extends over 15 amino acids. The CDR3 reads CASSSTWDRIYGYTF. CDR3 bases: TGTGCCAGCAGTTCAACCTGGGACAGAATCTATGGCTACACCTTC.

The chain combines TRBV7-9 with TRBJ2-1; 9 bases align to TRBD1. Germline V CDR1 and CDR2: SEHNR, FQNEAQ (reference sequence). The CDR3 runs to 16 residues. After removal of 2 bases from V and 0 bases from J, the junction contained 2 bases not matched to a gene. The CDR3 sequence: CASSLLTGGSYNEQFF. CDR3 nucleotide sequence: TGTGCCAGCAGCTTACTGACAGGGGGCTCCTACAATGAGCAGTTCTTC.

In its sample, this clone was seen once. The rearrangement uses TRBV2 and TRBJ1-5, with a possible D match to TRBD1 (6 bases). The CDR3 runs to 16 residues. CDR1 and CDR2 from the germline V gene are SNHLY and FYNNEI. V gave up 1 base and J gave up 0 bases, with 10 bases separating them. CDR3 DNA sequence: TGTGCCAGCAGTGAAGTAGGGGGGAATAGCAATCAGCCCCAGCATTTT. Its translation is CASSEVGGNSNQPQHF.

This rearrangement joins TRBV6-5 to TRBJ2-7; 7 nucleotides match TRBD1. Germline V gene sequence: CDR1 MNHEY, CDR2 SVGAGI. The CDR3 spans 13 residues. The J segment lost 3 bases and the V segment lost 2 bases, leaving 1 base of the junction unmatched. The CDR3 DNA sequence: TGTGCCAGCAGTTACGACAGGGACTACGAGCAGTACTTC. It yields the protein CASSYDRDYEQYF.

This clone has only one observation. The chain is built from TRBV30 and TRBJ2-5; 8 nucleotides align to TRBD1. The CDR3 consists of 15 residues. Trimming took 0 bases from V and 4 from J; bases not matched to a gene: 7. Per the germline V gene, CDR1 is GTSNPN and CDR2 is SVGIG (reference sequence). This chain's CDR3 is CAWSVGTGGGETQYF. The CDR3 DNA reads as TGTGCCTGGAGTGTTGGGACAGGTGGTGGAGAGACCCAGTACTTC.

This chain uses TRBV5-5 with TRBJ1-3; D unresolved. Trimming removed 4 bases from V and 7 bases from J, with 18 bases in between. CDR3 length: 15 residues. CDR1 and CDR2 from the germline V gene are SGHKS and YYEKEE (reference sequence). The CDR3 loop is CASSQVGRLENTIYF. The CDR3 DNA reads TGTGCCAGCAGCCAAGTTGGTCGACTTGAGAACACCATATATTTT.

This rearrangement joins TRBV7-9 to TRBJ2-1, with 7 nucleotides matching TRBD1. Germline assignment: CDR1 SEHNR and CDR2 FQNEAQ (reference sequence). V dropped 3 bases and J dropped 3; count of bases not matched to a gene: 2. The CDR3 contains 14 residues. CDR3: CASSFDRVYNEQFF. CDR3 nucleotides: TGTGCCAGCAGCTTCGACAGGGTCTACAATGAGCAGTTCTTC.

This chain joins TRBV9 and TRBJ2-7; a weak D match, TRBD1 (5 bases). The V and J ends lost 0 bases and 7 bases respectively, with 11 bases between them. Per germline, CDR1 SGDLS and CDR2 YYNGEE. CDR3 length equals 13 residues. The CDR3 here is CASSVDGAGEQYF. The CDR3 region has the DNA TGTGCCAGCAGCGTAGATGGGGCAGGGGAGCAGTACTTC.

The gene calls are TRBV7-9 and TRBJ2-1; 9 nucleotides match TRBD1. This CDR3 region has 16 residues. V lost 5 bases to trimming and J lost 0 bases; unmatched junction nucleotides: 5. Germline V gives CDR1 SEHNR, CDR2 FQNEAQ (reference sequence). CDR3 protein: CASSPGQGSSYNEQFF. The CDR3 DNA sequence: TGTGCCAGCAGCCCTGGACAGGGGAGCTCCTACAATGAGCAGTTCTTC.

This clone was seen a few times. Other DNA sequences from this sample encode an identical CDR3 as well. This chain joins TRBV27 and TRBJ1-3; tentatively, D is TRBD1 (6 bases). V lost 8 bases and J 0 bases, leaving 14 bases between the germline ends. CDR1 MNHEY and CDR2 SMNVEV come from the germline V gene (reference sequence). The CDR3 loop spans 15 amino acids. The CDR3 DNA sequence: TGTGCCAGCTCTAGGGGGGGCTCCTCTGGAAACACCATATATTTT. As protein: CASSRGGSSGNTIYF.

CDR3 in DNA: TGTGCCACCCGTCTGGGGAGGGCCGAAAAACTGTTTTTT. It translates to CATRLGRAEKLFF. V and J are TRBV2 and TRBJ1-4; no definite D call. The germline V and J ends were trimmed by 10 bases and 8 bases, with 17 bases remaining between them. Germline assignment: CDR1 SNHLY and CDR2 FYNNEI. The CDR3 has 13 residues.

The table lists this clone with a count of one. V gene TRBV6-5 combines with J gene TRBJ2-7; D might be TRBD2 (6 bases). Germline V gene data show CDR1 as MNHEY and CDR2 as SVGAGI. Trimming removed 0 bases at V and 0 bases at J, with 9 bases between. The CDR3 contains 15 residues. CDR3 region: CASSYSFGSSYEQYF. In DNA, the CDR3 is TGTGCCAGCAGTTACTCCTTCGGGAGCTCCTACGAGCAGTACTTC.

The chain uses TRBV9 and TRBJ2-1; possibly TRBD1 or TRBD2 for D (5 bases each). Trimming shortened V by 4 bases and J by 10 bases, and 18 bases separated the two germline ends. This CDR3 contains 14 residues. The V gene's germline CDR1 is SGDLS and CDR2 YYNGEE. The CDR3 loop reads CASSLDLRGPEQFF. Written as DNA, the CDR3 is TGTGCCAGCAGCCTCGACCTCCGGGGACCAGAGCAGTTCTTC. The full variable domain, completed using reference TRBV9 and TRBJ2-1, is DSGVTQTPKHLITATGQRVTLRCSPRSGDLSVYWYQQSLDQGLQFLIQYYNGEERAKGNILERFSAQQFPDLHSELNLSSLELGDSALYFCASSLDLRGPEQFFGPGTRLTVL.

DNA for the CDR3: TGTGCCAGCAGCTCAAGCGGGACTTCCTACGAGCAGTACTTC. Translation gives CASSSSGTSYEQYF. J is TRBJ2-7 and V is TRBV7-8, with 7 nucleotides matching TRBD2. The ends lost 4 bases at V and 1 base at J; junction bases unmatched: 4. CDR1 is SGHVS, CDR2 FQNEAQ, per germline. There are 14 residues in the CDR3.